Sequencing of this T cell receptor (beta chain) was carried out in a study of T cells expressing NK-cell markers. The study's findings and limits: The CD3+CD56-NKG2C+ fraction of a handful of donors was also led by these clonotypes. In roughly 6 donors, dominant CD3+CD56+NKG2C+ clones formed 1.0-7.0% of CD8+ cells.

This CDR3 region has 12 residues. In germline, CDR1 is SQVTM, CDR2 ANQGSEA. UMIs were included in TCR beta cDNA generated by 5'RACE template switching. TCRdb re-called the 5' RACE reads and gives one entry per CDR3 protein, without DNA. Its listing shows 350,000 to 500,000 distinct CDR3 sequences. A word on this clonotype: Its specificity is unknown.

The rearrangement joins TRBV29-1 to TRBJ2-1; TCRdb names TRBD1, which stays unverified in the absence of DNA. The sequence came from a woman between 18 and 70 years old in good health. The sample consisted of blood T cells: a sorted CD56 or NKG2C T cell subset, CD4+ or CD8+ T cells, or bulk PBMC T cells (not recorded which). The CDR3 spells CSVEERGAMQFF.